The rows below give T cell receptor beta chains drawn from one sample of a study of PD-L1 blockade in urothelial cancer. This table comes from immunoSEQ multiplex PCR, and its TCRdb copy is limited to in-frame clones, with some not included. The profile shows roughly 42,000 clones, more than 75% of them singletons. The source material was PBMCs, sampled around atezolizumab (anti-PD-L1) treatment. These receptors came from an older man with urothelial cancer. Each CDR3 is given with its conserved first and last residue. The D gene is left open where the match is weak.

J gene	V gene	D gene	CDR3 protein
TRBJ2-1	TRBV7-9	.	CASSHPMAPAGSYNEQFF
TRBJ2-7	TRBV15	.	CATSPPVDSWAAAQYF
TRBJ2-1	TRBV11-1	.	CASSSLKRQAGGDEQFF
TRBJ1-1	TRBV6-5	TRBD1	CASSIGTGLEAFF
TRBJ1-3	TRBV2	.	CASSVSTGAGNTIYF
TRBJ2-7	TRBV5-1	.	CASSLRGLGNYEQYF
TRBJ2-5	TRBV5-5	TRBD2	CASSLSGRTQETQYF
TRBJ1-2	TRBV4-1	TRBD1	CASSQGQGYGYTF
TRBJ1-2	TRBV7-2	.	CASSLGAGSYGYTF
TRBJ1-1	TRBV5-4	.	CASSLDSEAFF
TRBJ2-2	TRBV15	TRBD2	CATSRDKAGGRVGELFF
TRBJ2-5	TRBV6-5	.	CASSSQSLQETQYF
TRBJ1-5	TRBV6-1	TRBD1	CASSEVGGVGNQPQHF
TRBJ2-1	TRBV18	TRBD2	CASSPASGRSYNEQFF
TRBJ2-7	TRBV19	TRBD2	CASSIGGGTSEQYF
TRBJ2-7	TRBV6-1	TRBD2	CATSRLAGGPYEQYF
TRBJ1-2	TRBV6-1	.	CASSEIIQAVGYTF
TRBJ2-2	TRBV11-3	TRBD2	CASSFQGASGGSNTGELFF
TRBJ2-7	TRBV10-2	TRBD2	CASRDPGLAGHELGYEQYF
TRBJ2-5	TRBV1	.	CTSATLNPGTSGRAVETQYF
TRBJ2-1	TRBV9	TRBD1	CASSPDRGSDEQFF
TRBJ2-7	TRBV6-5	.	CASSPRRTQDYEQYF
TRBJ2-7	TRBV11-1	.	CASSLGFGVEQYF
TRBJ1-2	TRBV6-1	TRBD1	CASSVPRGSYGYTF
TRBJ1-5	TRBV7-2	.	CASSLGAGEGSNQPQHF
TRBJ2-1	TRBV5-4	TRBD2	CASSSPPGSGNEQFF
TRBJ2-1	TRBV20-1	TRBD1	CSALGQGGRFF
TRBJ1-4	TRBV27	TRBD1	CASSKGQVTEKLFF
TRBJ2-1	TRBV9	.	CASSVVSGAGNEQFF
TRBJ2-1	TRBV28	.	CASSFGSEGPSSYNEQFF
TRBJ1-2	TRBV6-5	TRBD1	CASSTGTAYGYTF
TRBJ2-1	TRBV7-2	.	CASSLEGSRNEQFF
TRBJ2-7	TRBV5-1	TRBD2	CASSPPRTALAGTTYEQYF
TRBJ2-5	TRBV2	.	CASSRRLDQETQYF
TRBJ2-5	TRBV25-1	.	CASSEFSRAETQYF
TRBJ2-1	TRBV30	.	CAWSTRGEFYNEQFF
TRBJ2-2	TRBV7-3	.	CASSPTRGRTSAGELFF
TRBJ2-2	TRBV30	.	CAWSVRAGGFTGELFF
TRBJ2-1	TRBV4-1	TRBD2	CASSHVAGGLYNEQFF
TRBJ1-2	TRBV7-9	TRBD1	CASSLGQNGYTF
TRBJ2-1	TRBV6-5	TRBD2	CASSFGSGGYNEQFF
TRBJ2-1	TRBV29-1	.	CSVVAGLEYNEQFF